Below, 18 T cell receptor beta chains from the same sample are listed, as sequenced in a study of cytomegalovirus exposure and HLA in healthy donors. The primer mix had 60 Vbeta and 13 Jbeta primers. The data were produced by immunoSEQ multiplex PCR, yet TCRdb's version contains in-frame clones alone and is incomplete. This sample carries about 200,000 clones, with less than 0.85% going to the ten biggest clones. Specimen: PBMCs. These receptors were obtained from a boy aged 5 to 17 in good health and CMV-seronegative.

Comments on this clone: The sample holds other DNA sequences that translate to the same CDR3. The chain has TRBV6-5 and TRBJ1-4; D not resolved. This CDR3 has 16 amino acids. Looked up from germline, CDR1 is MNHEY and CDR2 is SVGAGI. V lost 2 bases and J 5 bases, leaving 15 bases between the germline ends. CDR3 bases: TGTGCCAGCAGTTACGGGTTCGAGGGTTGGAATGAAAAACTGTTTTTT. Translation gives CASSYGFEGWNEKLFF.

The genes are TRBV7-3 and TRBJ1-1; tentative D call: TRBD1 (5 bases). V lost 6 bases to trimming and J lost 2 bases, with 13 bases between them. CDR1 is SGHTA, CDR2 FQGTGA, per germline. This CDR3 region has 14 residues. CDR3 in amino acids: CASSLQGRNTEAFF. DNA of the CDR3: TGTGCCAGCAGTCTTCAGGGAAGAAACACTGAAGCTTTCTTT.

This chain links TRBV5-6 with TRBJ2-1; 8 nucleotides agree with TRBD2. The CDR3 consists of 16 residues. Looked up from germline, CDR1 is SGHDT and CDR2 is YYEEEE. Unmatched junction bases numbered 12, after V lost 3 bases and J lost 7 bases. The CDR3 protein is CASSYAGLVLNNEQFF. The DNA of the CDR3 is TGTGCCAGCAGCTATGCGGGACTAGTGTTAAATAATGAGCAGTTCTTC.

The V gene is TRBV15, the J gene TRBJ2-7; a possible D gene is TRBD2 (5 bases). The germline gives CDR1 LNHNV, CDR2 YYDKDF (reference sequence). With 0 bases removed from V and 0 bases from J, the gap between germline ends came to 12 bases. The CDR3 consists of 16 residues. This chain's CDR3 is CATSRDRRVTSYEQYF. The CDR3 region has the DNA TGTGCCACCAGCAGAGATCGGCGGGTTACCTCCTACGAGCAGTACTTC.

Regarding this clone: In this CDR3 the conserved last residue, phenylalanine or tryptophan, is missing, so a read error is likely. The rearrangement links TRBV7-9 to TRBJ1-1; D possibly corresponds to TRBD1 (6 bases). The CDR3 totals 14 residues. V shed 4 bases and J shed 3 bases, with 12 bases lying between them. Germline CDR1 is SEHNR and CDR2 is FQNEAQ (reference sequence). CDR3 nucleotide sequence: TGTGCCAGCAGCTCATCTACAGGGCACACTGAAGCTTTCTCT. Its protein product is CASSSSTGHTEAFS.

In regard to this clone: Germline and junction disagree at one end, which may indicate a read error. The chain is built from TRBV7-7 and TRBJ2-1, with a weak D call TRBD1 (6 bases). Germline assignment: CDR1 SSHAT and CDR2 FNYEAQ (reference sequence). The CDR3 spans 16 residues. The CDR3 sequence is CASSAAGVSSYNEQFF. The CDR3 region has the DNA TGTGCTAGCAGCGCCGCAGGGGTTAGCTCCTACAATGAGCAGTTCTTC.

CDR3: CASGLGDTEAFF. CDR3 coding DNA: TGTGCTAGTGGTTTAGGAGACACTGAAGCTTTCTTT. The genes are TRBV12-5 and TRBJ1-1; D is ambiguous. The germline V gene has CDR1 LGHNT and CDR2 FRNRAP. V lost 3 bases and J 3 bases, leaving 5 bases between the germline ends. This CDR3 comprises 12 residues.

The CDR3 coding sequence is TGTGCCAGCAGCCCCGGGGGGGTGCGGAGCTCCTACGAGCAGTACTTC. This encodes CASSPGGVRSSYEQYF. This chain links TRBV7-2 with TRBJ2-5; 8 nucleotides match TRBD2. Matching the DNA end better, TRBJ2-7 makes the J call doubtful. This CDR3 has 16 residues. Germline V CDR1 and CDR2: SGHTA, FQGNSA.

The V and J genes are TRBV7-2 and TRBJ1-1; D uncertain. This CDR3 has 16 amino acids. Germline-derived CDR1 and CDR2 are SGHTA and FQGNSA. The V end lost 3 bases, the J end lost 0 bases, and 14 bases lay between the germline ends. CDR3 nucleotides: TGTGCCAGCAGCTTGACCCTCAGGAAAATGAACACTGAAGCTTTCTTT. Protein sequence: CASSLTLRKMNTEAFF.

The chain links TRBV5-5 to TRBJ1-6; D perhaps matches TRBD1 (5 bases). This CDR3 region has 17 residues. Trimming cost V 4 bases and J 0 bases, with 14 bases left between them. Germline CDR1 SGHKS, CDR2 YYEKEE (reference sequence). This chain's CDR3 is CASSVKYDSSYNSPLHF. Written as DNA, the CDR3 is TGTGCCAGCAGCGTGAAATACGACAGCTCCTATAATTCACCCCTCCACTTT.

V and J are TRBV7-6 and TRBJ1-3; 8 bases agree with TRBD1. The CDR3 totals 16 residues. The germline V gene has CDR1 SGHVS and CDR2 FNYEAQ. V was pared by 4 bases and J by 3 bases, with 8 bases of the junction left unmatched. CDR3 in amino acids: CASSSNQGALGNTIYF. The CDR3 DNA is TGTGCCAGCAGCTCCAATCAGGGGGCGCTTGGAAACACCATATATTTT.

The genes are TRBV30 and TRBJ2-7; D is unresolved. The CDR3 is 12 amino acids. CDR1 and CDR2 from the germline V gene are GTSNPN and SVGIG (reference sequence). V gave up 0 bases and J gave up 7 bases, with 10 bases separating them. The CDR3 loop reads CAWSVGPEEQYF. In nucleotides, the CDR3 is TGTGCCTGGAGTGTAGGCCCGGAGGAGCAGTACTTC.

The rearrangement uses TRBV28 and TRBJ1-6; D not certain. The germline gives CDR1 MDHEN, CDR2 SYDVKM. Trimming left V 1 base short and J 2 bases short, with 6 bases between. This CDR3 spans 15 amino acids. CDR3 nucleotides: TGTGCCAGCAGTTTATCGGGGACCTATAATTCACCCCTCCACTTT. Translated: CASSLSGTYNSPLHF.

CDR3 region: CASSPTGGSNQPQHF. The CDR3 DNA sequence: TGTGCCAGTAGTCCGACAGGGGGCTCGAATCAGCCCCAGCATTTT. The genes are TRBV19 and TRBJ1-5; TRBD1 matches 10 bases. Trimming at V came to 5 bases and at J to 4 bases, leaving 5 bases not matched to a gene. Germline lookup yields CDR1 LNHDA and CDR2 SQIVND (reference sequence). The CDR3 runs to 15 residues.

The V and J genes are TRBV30 and TRBJ1-4; D call uncertain. Germline V CDR1 and CDR2: GTSNPN, SVGIG (reference sequence). The CDR3 has 13 amino acids. Deletions cut 2 bases from V and 2 bases from J, with 6 bases between. The CDR3 loop reads CAWSMETNEKLFF. CDR3 DNA: TGTGCCTGGAGTATGGAGACTAATGAAAAACTGTTTTTT.

The genes are TRBV29-1 and TRBJ1-2; D not certain. CDR3 length: 11 amino acids. V lost 3 bases and J 8 bases, leaving 10 bases between the germline ends. CDR1 is SQVTM and CDR2 is ANQGSEA in the germline V gene. The CDR3 DNA follows: TGCAGCGTTGAGATCCCGCGCGGCTACACCTTC. Translating it yields CSVEIPRGYTF.

The V and J genes are TRBV18 and TRBJ1-6, with 8 bases that match TRBD1. V shed 3 bases and J 9 bases; nucleotides not matched to a gene: 13. The CDR3 extends over 17 amino acids. The germline V gene has CDR1 KGHSH and CDR2 LQKENI. CDR3 DNA sequence: TGTGCCAGCTCACCTAACCCTGTTGGACAGGGCACTTCACCCCTCCACTTT. Translation: CASSPNPVGQGTSPLHF. Using reference TRBV18 and TRBJ1-6 for the parts outside the CDR3, the full variable domain is NAGVMQNPRHLVRRRGQEARLRCSPMKGHSHVYWYRQLPEEGLKFMVYLQKENIIDESGMPKERFSAEFPKEGPSILRIQQVVRGDSAAYFCASSPNPVGQGTSPLHFGNGTRLTVT.

The chain combines TRBV4-2 with TRBJ2-3; TRBD2 matches at 16 bases. The V gene's germline CDR1 is LGHNA and CDR2 YNFKEQ. This CDR3 is 18 amino acids long. V lost 2 bases and J lost 5; bases outside the gene matches: 7. The CDR3 protein is CASSQTGTSGGVEDTQYF. The CDR3 nucleotides are TGTGCCAGCAGCCAAACCGGGACTAGCGGGGGGGTGGAAGATACGCAGTATTTT.